Below are 19 T cell receptor beta chains sequenced from a single sample in a study of cytomegalovirus exposure and HLA in healthy donors. This PCR relied on a set of 60 Vbeta primers and 13 Jbeta primers. Some clones are missing from TCRdb's copy, which holds only in-frame ones; the method was immunoSEQ multiplex PCR. The sample data list roughly 35,000 clones. The specimen sequenced was PBMCs. The source is a woman aged 35 to 49 in good health and CMV-seropositive.

CDR3 loop: CASQREGTDTQYF. The CDR3 nucleotides read TGTGCCAGTCAGCGGGAGGGCACAGATACGCAGTATTTT. The V and J genes are TRBV27 and TRBJ2-3, with TRBD2 matching 9 bases. Germline CDR1 and CDR2: MNHEY and SMNVEV (reference sequence). The V gene end was trimmed by 9 bases and the J gene end by 1 base; junction bases not matched to a gene: 2. The CDR3 has 13 residues.

This chain links TRBV6-1 with TRBJ1-5; D perhaps matches TRBD1 (5 bases). The germline V gene encodes CDR1 MNHNS and CDR2 SASEGT. V lost 8 bases, J lost 1 base, and 15 bases lay in between. The CDR3 consists of 15 residues. CDR3 nucleotide sequence: TGTGCCAGCGGAGGGGATTTCGGAAGCAATCAGCCCCAGCATTTT. Its translation is CASGGDFGSNQPQHF.

This clone is medium-sized (0.01 to 0.1%) by frequency. The chain has TRBV5-1 and TRBJ1-4; 9 bases are shared with TRBD1. After removal of 0 bases from V and 5 bases from J, the junction contained 2 bases not matched to a gene. The CDR3 extends over 15 amino acids. Germline assignment: CDR1 SGHRS and CDR2 YFSETQ. This chain's CDR3 is CASSLEGQGNEKLFF. The CDR3 bases are TGCGCCAGCAGCTTGGAGGGACAGGGAAATGAAAAACTGTTTTTT. The full variable domain, in which reference TRBV5-1 and TRBJ1-4 provide the parts outside the CDR3, is KAGVTQTPRYLIKTRGQQVTLSCSPISGHRSVSWYQQTPGQGLQFLFEYFSETQRNKGNFPGRFSGRQFSNSRSEMNVSTLELGDSALYLCASSLEGQGNEKLFFGSGTQLSVL.

This chain joins TRBV9 and TRBJ1-2, with a weak D call TRBD1 (5 bases). Per the germline V gene, CDR1 is SGDLS and CDR2 is YYNGEE. V lost 0 bases and J lost 4, with 10 bases in between. There are 14 residues in the CDR3. CDR3 residues: CASSVEQGPYGYTF. CDR3 in DNA: TGTGCCAGCAGCGTAGAGCAGGGCCCCTATGGCTACACCTTC.

This chain uses TRBV21-1 with TRBJ2-2; the table's D call TRBD1 went unverified against the DNA. TRBV21-1 is listed as a pseudogene. This CDR3 region has 15 residues. The CDR3 is CASIHQGGHTGELFF. In DNA, the CDR3 is TGTGCCAGCATACATCAGGGGGGACACACCGGGGAGCTGTTTTTT.

V gene TRBV5-1 combines with J gene TRBJ1-1; 8 bases match TRBD1. Germline V CDR1 and CDR2: SGHRS, YFSETQ. Trimming cost V 0 bases and J 7 bases; bases outside gene matches: 8. This CDR3 contains 15 residues. The DNA of the CDR3 is TGCGCCAGCAGCTTGGGAGGGTCAGGGGGCCGTGAAGCTTTCTTT. This gives the protein CASSLGGSGGREAFF.

This chain links TRBV7-9 with TRBJ1-4, with D maybe TRBD1 (6 bases). Trimming cost V 1 base and J 3 bases, with 15 bases left between them. This CDR3 spans 17 amino acids. CDR1 SEHNR and CDR2 FQNEAQ come from the germline V gene (reference sequence). DNA for the CDR3: TGTGCCAGCAGCTTAGATCGAGGGGACAATGCTAATGAAAAACTGTTTTTT. It yields the protein CASSLDRGDNANEKLFF.

The chain recombines TRBV5-6 with TRBJ2-1, with 8 nucleotides matching TRBD1. From germline, CDR1 is SGHDT and CDR2 YYEEEE. J lost 8 bases, V lost 0 bases, and 7 bases had no gene match. This CDR3 comprises 15 residues. CDR3 region: CASSLVVDREDEQFF. CDR3 nucleotide sequence: TGTGCCAGCAGCTTGGTAGTGGACAGGGAGGATGAGCAGTTCTTC.

V is TRBV19 and J is TRBJ2-1; a possible D gene is TRBD1 (6 bases). There are 15 residues in the CDR3. V was cut by 7 bases and J by 8 bases, with 21 bases left in between. Germline CDR1 LNHDA, CDR2 SQIVND (reference sequence). CDR3: CASKETGSLPYEQFF. In DNA, the CDR3 is TGTGCCAGTAAGGAGACAGGATCCCTCCCATATGAGCAGTTCTTC.

V is TRBV4-2 and J is TRBJ2-1; 10 positions agree with TRBD2. CDR3 length equals 17 residues. Germline loops: CDR1 LGHNA, CDR2 YNFKEQ. The junction had 3 bases not matched to a gene; V was cut back by 1 base and J by 0 bases. This CDR3 reads CASSQGLAGFSYNEQFF. The CDR3 DNA reads as TGTGCCAGCAGCCAAGGACTAGCGGGTTTCTCCTACAATGAGCAGTTCTTC.

The chain carries TRBV5-1 and TRBJ2-7; 12 nucleotides agree with TRBD2. V lost 0 bases and J lost 6; bases outside the gene matches: 7. Germline CDR1 and CDR2: SGHRS and YFSETQ. This CDR3 is built from 16 residues. CDR3 in DNA: TGCGCCAGCAGCTTGGGAGGTCTAGCGGGGGGGATCGAGCAGTACTTC. This translates into CASSLGGLAGGIEQYF.

As to this clone: One junction end disagrees with the germline gene, perhaps due to a read error. In nucleotides, the CDR3 is TGTGCCAGCAGTCAGGGAAGCTACGAGCAGTGCTTC. Encoded protein: CASSQGSYEQCF. V and J are TRBV28 and TRBJ2-7; the D gene is possibly TRBD1 (5 bases). The CDR3 consists of 12 residues. Germline loops: CDR1 MDHEN, CDR2 SYDVKM.

J is TRBJ1-1 and V is TRBV27; no definite D call. The germline CDR1 and CDR2 sequences are MNHEY and SMNVEV (reference sequence). The CDR3 contains 15 residues. V dropped 6 bases and J dropped 1 base, with 15 bases sitting between them. The CDR3 bases are TGTGCCAGCAGCCCGCTCTGGCCGGGGAACACTGAAGCTTTCTTT. This encodes CASSPLWPGNTEAFF.

The chain combines TRBV5-1 with TRBJ2-1; 7 nucleotides agree with TRBD1. V lost 0 bases, J lost 2 bases, and 2 bases stayed unmatched. Germline V gene data show CDR1 as SGHRS and CDR2 as YFSETQ. The CDR3 sequence is 15 residues long. The CDR3 coding sequence is TGCGCCAGCAGCTTGGAAGGGGGCGCCTACAATGAGCAGTTCTTC. Its translation is CASSLEGGAYNEQFF.

A remark on this clone: Different DNA sequences within this sample yield the same CDR3. This chain connects TRBV27 to TRBJ2-7, with 7 bases identical to TRBD1. Germline trimming cut 11 bases from V and 5 bases from J; bases unmatched to any gene: 12. Per germline, CDR1 MNHEY and CDR2 SMNVEV (reference sequence). The length of the CDR3 is 13 residues. CDR3 protein: CASAYRQGNEQYF. CDR3 in DNA: TGTGCCTCGGCGTACAGACAGGGAAACGAGCAGTACTTC.

This chain uses TRBV9 with TRBJ1-1, with D possibly matching TRBD1 (6 bases). Deletions cut 2 bases from V and 1 base from J, with 12 bases between. Germline CDR1 is SGDLS and CDR2 is YYNGEE. The CDR3 sequence is 15 residues long. The CDR3 protein is CASSVGGAGNTEAFF. For the CDR3, the DNA is TGTGCCAGCAGCGTTGGGGGGGCCGGGAACACTGAAGCTTTCTTT.

The gene calls are TRBV2 and TRBJ2-1; D gene ambiguous. The CDR3 loop spans 13 amino acids. Germline V lookup: CDR1 SNHLY, CDR2 FYNNEI. V was shortened by 2 bases and J by 8 bases, with 10 bases between the two germline ends. The DNA for the CDR3 is TGTGCCAGCAGTGAACTAGAGTTATATGAGCAGTTCTTC. Residues: CASSELELYEQFF.

The CDR3 coding sequence is TGCGCCAGCAGCCAAGATAAGGGCGGGAGGGCCTCCGGGGAGCTGTTTTTT. This translates into CASSQDKGGRASGELFF. This chain links TRBV4-3 with TRBJ2-2; TRBD2 matches 9 bases. The CDR3 sequence is 17 residues long. Germline CDR1 LGHNA, CDR2 YSLEER. V lost 0 bases, J lost 6 bases, and 8 bases stayed unmatched.

The V call is TRBV19, the J call TRBJ1-6; D is unclear. CDR1 is LNHDA, CDR2 SQIVND, per germline (reference sequence). Trimming stripped 7 bases from V and 7 bases from J, with 11 bases between. This CDR3 has 13 amino acids. The CDR3 reads CASNPVLNSPLHF. As DNA, the CDR3 is TGTGCCAGTAACCCGGTCCTAAATTCACCCCTCCACTTT.